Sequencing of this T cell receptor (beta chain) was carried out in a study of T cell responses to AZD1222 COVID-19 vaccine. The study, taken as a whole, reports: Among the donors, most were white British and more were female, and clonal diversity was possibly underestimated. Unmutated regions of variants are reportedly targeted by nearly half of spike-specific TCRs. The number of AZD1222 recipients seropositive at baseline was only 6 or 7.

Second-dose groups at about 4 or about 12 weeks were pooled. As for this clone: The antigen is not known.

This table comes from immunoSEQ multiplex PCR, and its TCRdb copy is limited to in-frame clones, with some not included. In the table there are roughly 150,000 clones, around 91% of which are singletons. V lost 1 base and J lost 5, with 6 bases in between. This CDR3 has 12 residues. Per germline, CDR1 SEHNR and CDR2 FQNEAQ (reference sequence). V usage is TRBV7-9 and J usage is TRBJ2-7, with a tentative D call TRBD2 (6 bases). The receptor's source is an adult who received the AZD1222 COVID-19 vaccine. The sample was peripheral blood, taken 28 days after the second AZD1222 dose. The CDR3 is CASSLGRDEQYF. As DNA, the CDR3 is TGTGCCAGCAGCTTAGGGAGGGACGAGCAGTACTTC.